The 21 T cell receptor beta chains reported below all come from one sample, sequenced in a study of regulatory T cells in long-lasting Graves disease. Time point here: persistent/refractory GD, antithyroid drugs over 5 years with positive TRAb. Generation of the TCR library employed RNA extracted from PBMCs. Sequencing libraries for TCR beta were prepared with iRepertoire HTBI primers and Arm-PCR of CDR3 regions. Using its own MiXCR run on the multiplex PCR reads, TCRdb lists one record per CDR3 protein. The sample yields hundreds of thousands of distinct CDR3 sequences, 30% seen once. The specimen was peripheral blood mononuclear cells (PBMCs), collected when the disease was refractory, from a patient treated with antithyroid drugs. These receptors were obtained from a female donor with Graves disease.

V is TRBV10-3 and J is TRBJ2-6, with D perhaps assigned TRBD1 or TRBD2 (5 bases each). V was clipped by 7 bases and J by 0 bases, with 13 bases between them. The CDR3 consists of 16 residues. Per the germline V gene, CDR1 is ENHRY and CDR2 is SYGVKD. CDR3 protein: CAINGDGYSGANVLTF. CDR3 nucleotides: TGTGCCATCAATGGGGACGGTTACTCTGGGGCCAACGTCCTGACTTTC.

The V call is TRBV6-2 or TRBV6-3, the J call TRBJ2-7; D gene unclear. The V gene lost 6 bases and the J gene lost 3 bases, with 12 bases spanning the gap. Germline values: CDR1 MNHEY, CDR2 SVGEGT. The length of the CDR3 is 13 residues. CDR3 protein: CASSRTDIYEQYF. The DNA for the CDR3 is TGTGCCAGCAGCCGAACAGATATCTACGAGCAGTACTTC.

This clonotype was seen repeatedly, ten times or more. V is TRBV28 and J is TRBJ2-7; D gene ambiguous. Deletions cut 5 bases from V and 3 bases from J, with 23 bases between. CDR3 length equals 17 residues. In germline, CDR1 is MDHEN, CDR2 SYDVKM. The CDR3 DNA reads TGTGCCAGCAGTCTTGTCCACTTCCGTAAGGTCTTCTACGAGCAGTACTTC. Translated, it gives CASSLVHFRKVFYEQYF.

The V and J genes are TRBV19 and TRBJ1-1, with D hard to call. The CDR3 consists of 13 residues. Deletions cut 4 bases from V and 3 bases from J, with 9 bases between. Germline loops: CDR1 LNHDA, CDR2 SQIVND (reference sequence). The CDR3: CASSKQTYTEAFF. The CDR3 DNA sequence: TGTGCCAGTAGTAAACAGACGTACACTGAAGCTTTCTTT.

This clonotype has only a few counts. The chain uses TRBV11-2 and TRBJ2-7; 7 nucleotides match TRBD2. CDR1 is SGHAT, CDR2 FQNNGV, per germline. V gave up 4 bases and J gave up 3 bases; unmatched junction bases: 15. CDR3 length equals 17 residues. This CDR3 is CASSSAGLDSVFYEQYF. CDR3 DNA sequence: TGTGCCAGCAGCTCAGCGGGATTGGACTCAGTCTTCTACGAGCAGTACTTC.

There are a few counts of this clonotype. The rearrangement links TRBV3-1 to TRBJ2-5; D may be TRBD1 (6 bases). The germline CDR1 and CDR2 sequences are LGHDT and YNNKEL (reference sequence). Trimming shortened V by 7 bases and J by 3 bases, and 12 bases separated the two germline ends. CDR3 length: 13 amino acids. CDR3 DNA: TGTGCCAGCAACAGGGCTAGGGAAGAGACCCAGTACTTC. It specifies CASNRAREETQYF.

In its sample, this clonotype was seen many times. CDR3 sequence: CASSYSGQVSGYTF. CDR3 nucleotide sequence: TGTGCCAGCAGTTACTCAGGACAGGTTTCTGGCTACACCTTC. This chain links TRBV6-5 with TRBJ1-2; TRBD1 matches 7 bases. There are 14 residues in the CDR3. Germline CDR1 reads MNHEY; CDR2 reads SVGAGI. V was pared by 0 bases and J by 7 bases, with 5 bases of the junction left unmatched.

CDR3 nucleotides: TGTGCCAGCAGTTACGGCAATAGCAATCAGCCCCAGCATTTT. Amino acids: CASSYGNSNQPQHF. This rearrangement joins TRBV6-5 to TRBJ1-5; D is ambiguous. Germline V gene lookup returns CDR1 MNHEY and CDR2 SVGAGI. Trimming took off 2 bases at V and 0 bases at J, with 5 bases between the two ends. The CDR3 is 14 residues long.

On this clonotype itself: Compared with germline, one end of the junction differs, possibly owing to a read error. V usage is TRBV11-2 and J usage is TRBJ1-1, with D unclear. Germline V gives CDR1 SGHAT, CDR2 FQNNGV. This CDR3 spans 14 amino acids. The CDR3 coding sequence is TGTGCCGGCAGCACGCCGGGGTTCTACACTGAAGCTTTCTTT. Its protein is CAGSTPGFYTEAFF.

This clonotype was seen repeatedly, ten times or more. The chain recombines TRBV11-2 with TRBJ2-5; 9 bases are a match to TRBD1. Per germline, CDR1 SGHAT and CDR2 FQNNGV. The trim removed 3 bases at V and 5 bases at J, leaving 10 bases unmatched. The CDR3 runs to 16 residues. This CDR3 is CASSFQTGGAGETQYF. In nucleotides, the CDR3 is TGTGCCAGCAGCTTCCAAACAGGGGGCGCAGGGGAGACCCAGTACTTC.

The rearrangement joins TRBV10-3 to TRBJ2-4; 9 positions match TRBD1. In germline, CDR1 is ENHRY, CDR2 SYGVKD. Trimming took 2 bases from V and 12 from J; bases not matched to a gene: 8. CDR3 size: 14 residues. Here the CDR3 DNA reads TGTGCCATCAGTGAGACGGGACAGGGCTTCTCTCAGTACTTC. Amino acids: CAISETGQGFSQYF.

This clonotype was seen many times. This chain connects TRBV2 to TRBJ1-1, with D maybe TRBD1 (6 bases). The V gene's germline CDR1 is SNHLY and CDR2 FYNNEI. Trimming stripped 6 bases from V and 5 bases from J, with 16 bases between. This CDR3 is built from 14 residues. CDR3 bases: TGTGCCAGCAGCGCCAGGGGCCTCAGGACTGAAGCTTTCTTT. Translation gives CASSARGLRTEAFF.

The chain is built from TRBV2 and TRBJ2-7; either TRBD1 or TRBD2 may fit D (5 bases each). CDR1 SNHLY and CDR2 FYNNEI come from the germline V gene. The V gene lost 4 bases and the J gene lost 6 bases, with 16 bases spanning the gap. The CDR3 contains 14 residues. The CDR3 sequence is CASSASHRGFEQYF. CDR3 nucleotide sequence: TGTGCCAGCAGTGCTAGCCATAGGGGCTTCGAGCAGTACTTC.

V and J are TRBV12-3 or TRBV12-4 and TRBJ1-1; D is possibly TRBD1 (5 bases). The CDR3 loop spans 15 amino acids. Between the trimmed V and J ends, which lost 3 bases and 1 base, there was a span of 12 bases. CDR3 in amino acids: CASSLGVSRNTEAFF. DNA of the CDR3: TGTGCCAGCAGTTTGGGGGTCTCACGGAACACTGAAGCTTTCTTT.

This clonotype has at least ten counts. CDR3 in DNA: TGTGCCAGCAGCCCATCTTCAGGCAATCAGCCCCAGCATTTT. Residues: CASSPSSGNQPQHF. V and J are TRBV7-9 and TRBJ1-5; D not resolved. CDR1 is SEHNR and CDR2 is FQNEAQ in the germline V gene (reference sequence). CDR3 size: 14 residues. V gave up 5 bases and J gave up 2 bases, with 10 bases separating them.

J is TRBJ1-1 and V is TRBV29-1, with no clear D. Trimming cost V 0 bases and J 4 bases, with 15 bases left between them. Per germline, CDR1 SQVTM and CDR2 ANQGSEA. CDR3 length: 15 amino acids. The DNA of the CDR3 is TGCAGCGTTGAAGATTGGCGGACGGGGAGCACTGAAGCTTTCTTT. It encodes CSVEDWRTGSTEAFF.

This clonotype showed up just a few times. The chain recombines TRBV3-1 with TRBJ1-1; TRBD1 might be the D (6 bases). Germline assignment: CDR1 LGHDT and CDR2 YNNKEL (reference sequence). This CDR3 has 15 residues. V lost 2 bases and J lost 4, with 14 bases in between. The CDR3 bases are TGTGCCAGCAGCCAAAATCAAGGGGGAAGCACTGAAGCTTTCTTT. The encoded protein is CASSQNQGGSTEAFF.

This clonotype has more than one count but fewer than ten. This sequence joins TRBV18 and TRBJ2-2, with a tentative D call TRBD1 (6 bases). Germline CDR1 reads KGHSH; CDR2 reads LQKENI. The CDR3 sequence is 15 residues long. With 3 bases removed from V and 3 bases from J, the gap between germline ends came to 11 bases. The CDR3 here is CASSPSRGHTGELFF. DNA of the CDR3: TGTGCCAGCTCACCTTCCAGGGGCCACACCGGGGAGCTGTTTTTT.

V gene TRBV19 combines with J gene TRBJ1-5; TRBD1 matches 9 bases. The germline gives CDR1 LNHDA, CDR2 SQIVND (reference sequence). Unmatched junction bases numbered 7, after V lost 6 bases and J lost 4 bases. This CDR3 region has 15 residues. The CDR3 sequence is CASRDRGGGNQPQHF. DNA of the CDR3: TGTGCCAGTAGGGACAGGGGAGGAGGTAATCAGCCCCAGCATTTT.

This clonotype was counted a single time. Being one base from a much bigger clone, this may be a read error. The chain combines TRBV27 with TRBJ1-1, with 7 bases lining up with TRBD1. J was trimmed by 4 bases and V by 6 bases; bases with no gene match: 8. The CDR3 totals 14 residues. The germline V gene has CDR1 MNHEY and CDR2 SMNVEV (reference sequence). CDR3 nucleotide sequence: TGTGCCAGCAGAGAAGGGGGCAGGAGCACTGAAGCTTTCTTT. Translation gives CASREGGRSTEAFF.

This clonotype was observed a handful of times. This chain connects TRBV12-3 or TRBV12-4 to TRBJ1-2; 10 bases are a match to TRBD1. With 5 bases clipped from V and 4 bases from J, the junction kept 10 bases outside the gene matches. The CDR3 has 16 amino acids. The CDR3 loop is CASSPRIRTGGYGYTF. CDR3 in DNA: TGTGCCAGCAGTCCCCGGATCCGGACAGGGGGCTATGGCTACACCTTC.